This TCR beta chain came from a study of identical twins. Template switching (which added a universal primer site) was used, and cDNA carried unique molecular identifiers. One entry per CDR3 protein, called by TCRdb with MiXCR from the 5' RACE reads. The sample shows under 350,000 distinct CDR3 sequences, roughly 8.6% of them seen only once. General study findings and limits: Conclusions were based on cross-sectional statistical analysis, without following the same donors. Twins shared beta out-of-frame sequences in excess, but this excess was weaker. Models underestimated how often monozygotic twins shared out-of-frame TCR alpha.

From germline, CDR1 is LGHNA and CDR2 YNFKEQ. The CDR3 loop spans 19 amino acids. V gave up 2 bases and J gave up 0 bases; unmatched junction bases: 13. Regarding this clonotype: Its antigen remains unknown.

This sample also belongs to another study, concerning yellow fever vaccine responses in identical twins.

The sample taken for sequencing was CD8+ T cells sorted from blood. The rearrangement links TRBV4-2 to TRBJ2-1; 7 positions match TRBD2. This clonotype originated in a woman aged 18-29 years in good health. The CDR3 region is CASSQWGLADTSSYNEQFF. Here the CDR3 DNA reads TGTGCCAGCAGCCAATGGGGCCTAGCGGATACGAGCTCCTACAATGAGCAGTTCTTC.